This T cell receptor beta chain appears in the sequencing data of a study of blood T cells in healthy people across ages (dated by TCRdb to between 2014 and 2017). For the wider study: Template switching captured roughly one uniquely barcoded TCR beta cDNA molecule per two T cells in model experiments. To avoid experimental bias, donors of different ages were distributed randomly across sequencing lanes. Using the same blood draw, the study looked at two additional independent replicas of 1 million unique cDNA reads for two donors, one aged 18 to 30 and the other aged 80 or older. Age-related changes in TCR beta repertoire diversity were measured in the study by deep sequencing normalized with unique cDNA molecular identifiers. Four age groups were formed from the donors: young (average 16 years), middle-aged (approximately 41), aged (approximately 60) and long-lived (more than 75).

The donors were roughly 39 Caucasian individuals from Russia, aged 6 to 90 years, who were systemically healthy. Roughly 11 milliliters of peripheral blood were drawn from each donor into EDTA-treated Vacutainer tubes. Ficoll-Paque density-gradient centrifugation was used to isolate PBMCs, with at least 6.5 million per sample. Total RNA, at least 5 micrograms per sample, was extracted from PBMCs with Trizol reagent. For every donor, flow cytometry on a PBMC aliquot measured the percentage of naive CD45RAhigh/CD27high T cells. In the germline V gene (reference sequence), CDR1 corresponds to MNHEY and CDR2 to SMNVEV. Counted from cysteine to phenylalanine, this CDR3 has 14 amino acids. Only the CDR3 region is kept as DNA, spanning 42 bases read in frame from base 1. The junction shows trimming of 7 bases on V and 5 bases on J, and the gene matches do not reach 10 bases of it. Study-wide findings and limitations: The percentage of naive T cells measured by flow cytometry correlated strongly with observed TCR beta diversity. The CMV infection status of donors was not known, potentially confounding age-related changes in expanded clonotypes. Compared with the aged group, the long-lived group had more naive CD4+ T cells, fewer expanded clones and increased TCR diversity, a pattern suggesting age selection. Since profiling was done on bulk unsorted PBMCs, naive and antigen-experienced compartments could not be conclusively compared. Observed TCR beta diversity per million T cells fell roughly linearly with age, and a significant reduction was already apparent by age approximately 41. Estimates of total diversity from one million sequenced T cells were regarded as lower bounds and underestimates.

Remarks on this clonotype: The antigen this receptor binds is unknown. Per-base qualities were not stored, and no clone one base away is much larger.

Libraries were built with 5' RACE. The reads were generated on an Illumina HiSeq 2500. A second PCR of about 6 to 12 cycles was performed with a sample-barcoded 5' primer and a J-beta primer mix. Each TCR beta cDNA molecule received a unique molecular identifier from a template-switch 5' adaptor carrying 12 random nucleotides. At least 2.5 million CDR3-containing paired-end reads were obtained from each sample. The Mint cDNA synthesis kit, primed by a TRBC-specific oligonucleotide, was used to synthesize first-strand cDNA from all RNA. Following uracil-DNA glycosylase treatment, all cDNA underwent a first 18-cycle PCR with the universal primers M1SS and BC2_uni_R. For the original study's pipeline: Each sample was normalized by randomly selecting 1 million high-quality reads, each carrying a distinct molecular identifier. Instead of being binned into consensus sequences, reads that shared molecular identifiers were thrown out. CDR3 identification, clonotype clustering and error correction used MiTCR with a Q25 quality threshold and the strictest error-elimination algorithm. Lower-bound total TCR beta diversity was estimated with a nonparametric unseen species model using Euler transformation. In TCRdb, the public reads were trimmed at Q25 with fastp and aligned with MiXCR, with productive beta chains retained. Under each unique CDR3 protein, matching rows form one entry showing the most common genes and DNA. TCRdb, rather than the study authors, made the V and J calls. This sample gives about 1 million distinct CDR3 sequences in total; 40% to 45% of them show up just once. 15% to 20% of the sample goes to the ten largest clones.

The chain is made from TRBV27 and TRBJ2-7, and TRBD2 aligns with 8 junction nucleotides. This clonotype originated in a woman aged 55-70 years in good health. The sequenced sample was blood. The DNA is TGTGCCAGCACGCGGGGTAGCGGGACCAACGAGCAGTACTTC. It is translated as CASTRGSGTNEQYF.